These 7 T cell receptor beta chains were sequenced from one sample in a study of CD8 T cells in Susac syndrome. Random-hexamer reverse transcription was applied to about 0.5 to 1 ug RNA. In TCRdb, the immunoSEQ multiplex PCR reads were re-called with MiXCR into one record per CDR3 protein. Of around 280,000 distinct CDR3 sequences listed, 80% to 90% were seen once; the top ten hold about 0.11%. Source material: CD8+ T cells from PBMCs. All receptors come from a human donor with multiple sclerosis.

The chain couples TRBV12-3 or TRBV12-4 to TRBJ2-7; D is unresolved. Trimming stripped 9 bases from V and 3 bases from J, with 9 bases between. The length of the CDR3 is 11 residues. CDR3 nucleotides: TGTGCCAGTGGGGAAGACTACGAGCAGTACTTC. Translation: CASGEDYEQYF.

The chain links TRBV27 to TRBJ2-1, with D perhaps being TRBD1 or TRBD2 (5 bases each). The CDR3 consists of 16 residues. The V gene lost 3 bases and the J gene lost 6 bases, with 18 bases spanning the gap. Germline lookup yields CDR1 MNHEY and CDR2 SMNVEV (reference sequence). CDR3 loop: CASSFRQAGTPNEQFF. The CDR3 bases are TGTGCCAGCAGTTTCCGACAAGCCGGGACCCCCAATGAGCAGTTCTTC.

This clonotype was detected once. The chain is built from TRBV9 and TRBJ1-5, with D possibly being TRBD1 (6 bases). V was trimmed by 4 bases and J by 7 bases, leaving 15 bases between them. The CDR3 extends over 14 amino acids. Germline CDR1 SGDLS, CDR2 YYNGEE. In DNA, the CDR3 is TGTGCCAGCAGCCCTTCCGGGGGGCGGCAGCCCCAGCATTTT. This encodes CASSPSGGRQPQHF.

The V call is TRBV20-1, the J call TRBJ2-7, with 8 bases identical to TRBD1. Trimming cost V 3 bases and J 4 bases; bases outside gene matches: 11. Germline loops: CDR1 DFQATT, CDR2 SNEGSKA (reference sequence). The CDR3 is made up of 15 amino acids. For the CDR3, the DNA is TGCAGTGCTAGGGAGAGCTCAGGGGGCTCGTACGAGCAGTACTTC. Translating gives CSARESSGGSYEQYF.

The chain combines TRBV4-1 with TRBJ2-1; D tentatively reads TRBD1 or TRBD2 (6 bases each). The CDR3 is 19 amino acids. Deletions cut 1 base from V and 1 base from J, with 20 bases between. Germline V gene data show CDR1 as MGHRA and CDR2 as YSYEKL. CDR3 nucleotide sequence: TGCGCCAGCAGCCAAGTAGGCGGGACATCATCAAGTTCCTACAATGAGCAGTTCTTC. Protein sequence: CASSQVGGTSSSSYNEQFF.

The sample holds a few counts of this clonotype. The chain joins TRBV27 to TRBJ1-5; weak D call: TRBD1 (5 bases). The germline V and J ends were trimmed by 5 bases and 6 bases, with 17 bases remaining between them. The germline V gene has CDR1 MNHEY and CDR2 SMNVEV (reference sequence). The CDR3 covers 15 residues. The CDR3 here is CASSLGVGVSQPQHF. The DNA for the CDR3 is TGTGCCAGCAGTCTAGGGGTGGGGGTGAGTCAGCCCCAGCATTTT.

The chain combines TRBV11-2 with TRBJ2-7; D might be TRBD2 (5 bases). Trimming left V 1 base short and J 0 bases short, with 10 bases between. CDR1 and CDR2 from the germline V gene are SGHAT and FQNNGV. This CDR3 spans 15 amino acids. The CDR3 region is CASSLGLALSYEQYF. CDR3 nucleotides: TGTGCCAGCAGCTTAGGGTTAGCGCTCTCCTACGAGCAGTACTTC.